This note documents a single TCR beta chain sequence. As processed by the authors: Amplifying reference gene primers gave estimates of nucleated cell counts. Here immunoSEQ multiplex PCR was the method, and the copy in TCRdb shows in-frame clones only, minus some. That table furnishes V, J and clone size, whereas the DNA furnished D and trimming. Seen here are about 100,000 clones, roughly 86% observed once, and the top ten hold 15% to 20%. The record originates from a study of blood T cell repertoires in COVID-19. Study details: Sites in the United States, Italy and Spain provided acute and convalescent COVID-19 samples.

The CDR3 has 16 residues. Germline V gives CDR1 MNHEY, CDR2 SMNVEV (reference sequence). V was pared by 7 bases and J by 1 base, with 2 bases of the junction left unmatched. Source material: peripheral blood. The gene calls are TRBV27 and TRBJ2-6, with 12 nucleotides matching TRBD2. The receptor was isolated from a human donor in a cohort sampled during active COVID-19. In DNA, the CDR3 is TGTGCCAGCACCCTAGCGGGAGGGTCTGGGGCCAACGTCCTGACTTTC. Encoded protein: CASTLAGGSGANVLTF.